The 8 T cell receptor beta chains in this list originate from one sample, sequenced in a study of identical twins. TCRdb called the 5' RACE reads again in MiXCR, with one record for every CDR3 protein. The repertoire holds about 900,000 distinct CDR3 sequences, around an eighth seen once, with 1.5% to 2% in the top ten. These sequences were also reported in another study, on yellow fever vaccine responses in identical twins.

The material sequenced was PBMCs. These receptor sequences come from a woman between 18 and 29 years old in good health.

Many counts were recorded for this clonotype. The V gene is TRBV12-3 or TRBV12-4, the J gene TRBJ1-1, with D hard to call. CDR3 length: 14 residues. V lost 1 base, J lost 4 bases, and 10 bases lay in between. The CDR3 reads CASSLGQRSTEAFF. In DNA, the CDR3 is TGTGCCAGCAGTTTAGGGCAGAGATCCACTGAAGCTTTCTTT.

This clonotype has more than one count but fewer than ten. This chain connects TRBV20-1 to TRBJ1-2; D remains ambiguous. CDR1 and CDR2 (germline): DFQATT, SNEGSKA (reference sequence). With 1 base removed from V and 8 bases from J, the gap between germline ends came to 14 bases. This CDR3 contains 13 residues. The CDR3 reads CSARAFDNPGYTF. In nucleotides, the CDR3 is TGCAGTGCTAGAGCCTTCGACAATCCAGGCTACACCTTC.

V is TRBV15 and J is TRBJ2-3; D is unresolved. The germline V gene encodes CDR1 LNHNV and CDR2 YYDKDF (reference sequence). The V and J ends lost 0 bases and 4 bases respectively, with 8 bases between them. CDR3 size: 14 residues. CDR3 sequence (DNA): TGTGCCACCAGCAGAGATATGGGTCCAGATACGCAGTATTTT. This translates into CATSRDMGPDTQYF.

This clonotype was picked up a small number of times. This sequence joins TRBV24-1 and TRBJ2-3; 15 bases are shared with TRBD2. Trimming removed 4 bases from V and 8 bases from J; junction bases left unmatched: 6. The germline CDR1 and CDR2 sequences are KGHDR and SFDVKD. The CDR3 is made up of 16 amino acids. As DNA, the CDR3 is TGTGCCACCAGTGACCCAGGACTAGCGGGAGGGCGTACGCAGTATTTT. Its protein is CATSDPGLAGGRTQYF.

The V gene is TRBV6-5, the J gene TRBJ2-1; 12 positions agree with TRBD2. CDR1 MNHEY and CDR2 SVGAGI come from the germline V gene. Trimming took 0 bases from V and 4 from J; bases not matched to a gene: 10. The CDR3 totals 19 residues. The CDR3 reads CASSYSRTSGKVRYNEQFF. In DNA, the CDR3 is TGTGCCAGCAGTTACTCGCGGACTAGCGGGAAGGTGAGATACAATGAGCAGTTCTTC.

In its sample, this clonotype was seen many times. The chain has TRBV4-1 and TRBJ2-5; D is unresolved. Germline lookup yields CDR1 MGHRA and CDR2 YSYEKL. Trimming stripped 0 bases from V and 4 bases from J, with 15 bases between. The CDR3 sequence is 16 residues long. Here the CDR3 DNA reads TGCGCCAGCAGCCAAGATTCCGGGTGGTCTCGAGAGACCCAGTACTTC. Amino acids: CASSQDSGWSRETQYF.

As DNA, the CDR3 is TGTGCCAGCAGCGGTGAGCAGTACGTC. Translating gives CASSGEQYV. The chain is built from TRBV21-1 and TRBJ2-7. TRBV21-1 is flagged as a pseudogene. The CDR3 totals 9 residues.

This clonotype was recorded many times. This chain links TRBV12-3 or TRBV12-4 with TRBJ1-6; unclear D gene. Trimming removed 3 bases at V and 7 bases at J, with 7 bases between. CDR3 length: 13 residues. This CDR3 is CASSFAANSPLHF. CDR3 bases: TGTGCCAGCAGTTTTGCCGCGAATTCACCCCTCCACTTT.